The T cell receptor (beta chain) under discussion was sequenced for a study of T cells in Graves' hyperthyroidism and ophthalmopathy. Diagnosis relied on clinical symptoms, serum thyroxine and TRAb, thyroid ultrasound and orbital computed tomography. V lost 4 bases and J 7 bases, leaving 17 bases between the germline ends. The CDR3 contains 15 residues. CDR1 SGDLS and CDR2 YYNGEE come from the germline V gene. Regions amplified from RNA transcripts were the TCR beta CDR3 regions. HTBI primers drove first-round RT-PCR of the TCR CDR3. TCRdb re-called the multiplex PCR reads through MiXCR, storing one row per CDR3 protein. The table includes around 800,000 distinct CDR3 sequences, around 39% detected once. This clonotype showed up just a few times.

The specimen sequenced was blood. The receptor was isolated from a man younger than 35 with Graves' hyperthyroidism. The chain couples TRBV9 to TRBJ2-2, with a weak D call TRBD1 (6 bases). The CDR3 is CASSSNRVGLGELFF. The CDR3 nucleotides read TGTGCCAGCAGCTCAAACAGGGTCGGGCTCGGGGAGCTGTTTTTT.